The following is a TCR beta chain sequence with its context. In the original analysis: Reference gene primer amplification yielded estimated nucleated cell counts. The table came from immunoSEQ multiplex PCR; TCRdb's copy has only in-frame clones and leaves some out. That table is the source of V, J and clone size, and D and trimming were worked out from the DNA. This sample has around 150,000 clones, with about 80% found just once. The source of the sample is a study of blood T cell repertoires in COVID-19. Across the study: Samples of COVID-19 (acute and convalescent) were obtained from the United States, Italy and Spain. Nucleic acid was either cDNA or gDNA, and it came from T cells, B-cell-depleted T cells, or PBMCs.

The germline CDR1 and CDR2 sequences are KGHSH and LQKENI. CDR3 size: 14 residues. V lost 4 bases to trimming and J lost 3 bases; unmatched junction nucleotides: 4. The rearrangement uses TRBV18 and TRBJ1-2; 8 bases are shared with TRBD1. This sequence originates from a woman older than 75 with acute or convalescent COVID-19. Sample: peripheral blood. Written as DNA, the CDR3 is TGTGCCAGCTCACGTAACAGGGGGGACTATGGCTACACCTTC. Residues: CASSRNRGDYGYTF.